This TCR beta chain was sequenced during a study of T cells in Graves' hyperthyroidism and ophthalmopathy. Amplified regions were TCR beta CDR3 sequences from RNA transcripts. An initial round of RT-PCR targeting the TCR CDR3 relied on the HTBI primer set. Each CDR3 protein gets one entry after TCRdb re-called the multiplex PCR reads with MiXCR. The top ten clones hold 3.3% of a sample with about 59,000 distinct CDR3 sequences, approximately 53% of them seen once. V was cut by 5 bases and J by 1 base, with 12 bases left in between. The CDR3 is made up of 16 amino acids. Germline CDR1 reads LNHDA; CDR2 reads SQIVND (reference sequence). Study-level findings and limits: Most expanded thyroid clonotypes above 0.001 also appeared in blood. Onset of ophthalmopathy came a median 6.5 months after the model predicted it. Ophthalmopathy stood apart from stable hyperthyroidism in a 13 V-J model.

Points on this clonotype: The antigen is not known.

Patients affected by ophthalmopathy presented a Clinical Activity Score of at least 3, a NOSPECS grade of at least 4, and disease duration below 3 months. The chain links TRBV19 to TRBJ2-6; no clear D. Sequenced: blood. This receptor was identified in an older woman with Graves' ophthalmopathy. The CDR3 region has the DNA TGTGCCAGTAGTCCTTCGGACGGTTCTGGGGCCAACGTCCTGACTTTC. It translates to CASSPSDGSGANVLTF.